Detailed here is one TCR beta chain. This sample stems from a study of cytomegalovirus exposure and HLA in healthy donors. A multiplex PCR was run with 60 Vbeta primers and 13 Jbeta primers. Data came from immunoSEQ multiplex PCR; TCRdb stores just in-frame clones and leaves some out. This table has around 110,000 clones, around a tenth appearing once. This CDR3 contains 15 residues. The germline CDR1 and CDR2 sequences are KGHSH and LQKENI. V was clipped by 0 bases and J by 10 bases, with 13 bases between them. The sample taken for sequencing was PBMCs. The V gene is TRBV18, the J gene TRBJ1-6; perhaps TRBD1 as D (5 bases). The receptor was isolated from a man in his thirties or forties in good health and CMV-seronegative. The CDR3, as DNA: TGTGCCAGCTCACCACCCGCAGGGCTCGGGTCACCCCTCCACTTT. Encoded protein: CASSPPAGLGSPLHF.